The sequence of this T cell receptor beta chain was determined in a study of cytomegalovirus exposure and HLA in healthy donors (dated by TCRdb to the late 2010s). For context, the study as a whole: According to a later analysis, the roughly 120 validation repertoires were produced on the same platform as the approximately 600 repertoires of the first cohort. The study combined high-throughput TCR immunosequencing, statistical association of individual TCRs with disease status, and machine learning to predict cytomegalovirus infection status. The aim of the study was to test whether cataloging public T cell receptors could identify signatures of past pathogen exposure. Along with the approximately 650-subject first cohort, a separate validation cohort of some 130 different subjects was used. The paper's findings and limits, for the study overall: In a later analysis, TCRs clustered in the first cohort were found to also tend to co-occur in the approximately 110 validation repertoires, with approximately 94% of cluster scores above 0. A later analysis had no HLA typing for the validation cohort, so co-occurrence there was scored across all 130 or so repertoires. In vitro tests confirmed that a few of the cytomegalovirus-associated TCR beta chains recognize cytomegalovirus antigens. The study listed 164 TCR beta chains as associated with cytomegalovirus. The classifier was reported to diagnose cytomegalovirus status with high specificity and sensitivity in both the original cohort and the validation cohort. It was suggested by the authors that the approach could potentially be generalized to other disease states and immunological phenotypes. While some public TCRs were present in many individuals, most TCR sequences turned up only very rarely across donors.

Library method: the immunoSEQ multiplex PCR assay. The study's processing was this. A statistical classification framework was built to diagnose cytomegalovirus status from the catalog of TCR beta chain sequences. What TCRdb holds here is the immuneACCESS table cut down to in-frame rearrangements. Part of the clones is not present; checked against another copy, under half of the missing clones reflect an unresolved V gene, and the others are unexplained. The V and J calls and clone size are taken from that table; D and trimming were inferred from the DNA. This sample is represented by some 80,000 clones; 90% to 96% of them were singletons. The ten largest clones add up to around 1.6% of the sample. Donors formed part of the validation cohort, which comprised fewer than 150 subjects and was distinct from the first cohort of several hundred subjects. Details on this clone: It has no known antigen specificity. Per-base quality was not reported, and no clone a single base away is much larger than it.

V and J are trimmed by 9 bases and 2 bases, and the gene matches miss 5 bases of the junction. The germline V gene (reference sequence) specifies LNHNV as CDR1 and YYDKDF as CDR2. The CDR3 has 16 amino acids, counting the end cysteine and phenylalanine. Only CDR3 DNA remains: 48 bases, in frame from the first base. The sequence derives from a man between 18 and 35 years old in good health and CMV-seropositive. Material for sequencing was PBMCs. The chain links TRBV15 with TRBJ2-2, and 14 bases in between align with TRBD2. The nucleotides read TGTGCCACAGGGACTAGCGGGAGTTCCAACACCGGGGAGCTGTTTTTT. It encodes CATGTSGSSNTGELFF.